These 22 T cell receptor beta chains were sequenced from one sample in a study of blood T cell repertoires in COVID-19. Sequencing used immunoSEQ multiplex PCR; TCRdb keeps in-frame clones, though not all of them. Among roughly 160,000 clones listed, around 83% were seen once. Sequencing was done on a sample of peripheral blood. The receptors come from a woman aged 70-85 years who had recovered from COVID-19.

This clone was counted only a few times. The chain couples TRBV18 to TRBJ2-1; TRBD2 matches 13 bases. The J segment lost 2 bases and the V segment lost 6 bases, leaving 13 bases of the junction unmatched. Germline V CDR1 and CDR2: KGHSH, LQKENI. The CDR3 has 19 residues. The CDR3 here is CASSPGTSGMRGPYNEQFF. The CDR3 DNA sequence: TGTGCCAGCTCTCCCGGGACTAGCGGGATGCGAGGCCCCTACAATGAGCAGTTCTTC.

This clone was recorded once. The V and J genes are TRBV4-1 and TRBJ1-1; D remains ambiguous. The CDR3 runs to 13 residues. Trimming removed 6 bases at V and 1 base at J, with 9 bases between. Germline V lookup: CDR1 MGHRA, CDR2 YSYEKL. The CDR3 DNA reads TGCGCCAGCAGTCGACTGAAGAACACTGAAGCTTTCTTT. Amino acid sequence: CASSRLKNTEAFF.

CDR3 bases: TGTGCCAGCAGCTCCGGCTACGAGCAGTACTTC. This codes for CASSSGYEQYF. The chain is built from TRBV11-3 and TRBJ2-7; D remains ambiguous. V was trimmed by 4 bases and J by 3 bases, leaving 4 bases between them. CDR1 SGHNT and CDR2 YENEEA come from the germline V gene. The CDR3 is 11 residues long.

The J gene is TRBJ2-5, the V gene TRBV5-4, with 12 bases identical to TRBD2. The length of the CDR3 is 18 residues. The V gene's germline CDR1 is SGHNT and CDR2 YYREEE (reference sequence). The J segment lost 4 bases and the V segment lost 2 bases, leaving 12 bases of the junction unmatched. CDR3 loop: CASSFGPRTSGRRETQYF. The CDR3 DNA sequence: TGTGCCAGCAGCTTTGGTCCCCGAACTAGCGGGAGGAGAGAGACCCAGTACTTC.

The gene calls are TRBV7-8 and TRBJ2-3, with a tentative D call TRBD1 (6 bases). The CDR3 is made up of 12 amino acids. From germline, CDR1 is SGHVS and CDR2 FQNEAQ. Trimming shortened V by 5 bases and J by 10 bases, and 13 bases separated the two germline ends. The DNA for the CDR3 is TGTGCCAGCAGCCCCCGGGACACGGCGCAGTATTTT. Amino acid sequence: CASSPRDTAQYF.

The rearrangement links TRBV28 to TRBJ2-7; no definite D call. The CDR3 consists of 10 residues. The V end was cut by 6 bases, the J end by 3 bases, with 3 bases between. CDR1 is MDHEN and CDR2 is SYDVKM in the germline V gene. CDR3 bases: TGTGCCAGCAGCAACTACGAGCAGTACTTC. It encodes CASSNYEQYF.

The rearrangement joins TRBV5-5 to TRBJ1-2; 8 bases are a match to TRBD1. The CDR3 totals 12 residues. V was pared by 4 bases and J by 8 bases, with 4 bases of the junction left unmatched. Germline loops: CDR1 SGHKS, CDR2 YYEKEE (reference sequence). The DNA of the CDR3 is TGTGCCAGCAGCCGTGGACAGGGAGGCTACACCTTC. Amino acids: CASSRGQGGYTF.

This chain links TRBV7-3 with TRBJ2-2, with no clear D. Deletions cut 2 bases from V and 4 bases from J, with 5 bases between. The CDR3 length is 13 residues. Germline CDR1 SGHTA, CDR2 FQGTGA. The DNA of the CDR3 is TGTGCCAGCAGCTTATCCTCCACCGGGGAGCTGTTTTTT. This sequence encodes CASSLSSTGELFF.

This clone was found once. The chain joins TRBV19 to TRBJ1-2; TRBD1 agrees at 8 bases. Trimming took 6 bases from V and 2 from J; bases not matched to a gene: 8. The germline gives CDR1 LNHDA, CDR2 SQIVND (reference sequence). This CDR3 has 15 amino acids. The CDR3 sequence is CASSPQTGANYGYTF. The CDR3 DNA follows: TGTGCCAGTAGCCCTCAGACAGGGGCCAACTATGGCTACACCTTC.

The chain combines TRBV6-5 with TRBJ2-5, with 11 bases aligning to TRBD2. V shed 5 bases, J shed 6 bases, and the junction held 5 bases outside the gene matches. The germline gives CDR1 MNHEY, CDR2 SVGAGI. The CDR3 has 14 residues. CDR3 protein: CASSRLAGWQTQYF. The CDR3 DNA reads TGTGCCAGCAGTCGACTAGCGGGGTGGCAGACCCAGTACTTC.

This chain uses TRBV30 with TRBJ1-4; D not certain. Between the trimmed V and J ends, which lost 1 base and 8 bases, there was a span of 14 bases. CDR1 and CDR2 from the germline V gene are GTSNPN and SVGIG (reference sequence). This CDR3 contains 14 residues. CDR3 coding DNA: TGTGCCTGGAGTGGAGGGCGTGGAGGAGAAAAACTGTTTTTT. It is translated as CAWSGGRGGEKLFF.

V and J are TRBV11-2 and TRBJ2-1, with a weak D call TRBD2 (5 bases). Germline CDR1 and CDR2: SGHAT and FQNNGV. V was shortened by 5 bases and J by 0 bases, with 8 bases between the two germline ends. The CDR3 loop spans 14 amino acids. CDR3 in amino acids: CASSPGFSYNEQFF. CDR3 nucleotides: TGTGCCAGCAGCCCGGGGTTCTCCTACAATGAGCAGTTCTTC.

The V gene is TRBV29-1, the J gene TRBJ2-1; no definite D call. The CDR3 is made up of 13 amino acids. With 7 bases removed from V and 7 bases from J, the gap between germline ends came to 17 bases. Germline V gene lookup returns CDR1 SQVTM and CDR2 ANQGSEA. CDR3 DNA sequence: TGCAGCGCCAGCCCCTACTCGAGGAATGAGCAGTTCTTC. Residues: CSASPYSRNEQFF.

This clone was seen only once. V and J are TRBV5-1 and TRBJ1-2, with D hard to call. Trimming pared 4 bases from V and 4 bases from J, leaving 17 bases between. Germline V gene lookup returns CDR1 SGHRS and CDR2 YFSETQ. The CDR3 length is 15 residues. The CDR3 DNA follows: TGCGCCAGCAGCGGGAGTCCAGGTGGGTCCTATGGCTACACCTTC. Its translation is CASSGSPGGSYGYTF. The full variable domain, in which reference TRBV5-1 and TRBJ1-2 provide the parts outside the CDR3, is KAGVTQTPRYLIKTRGQQVTLSCSPISGHRSVSWYQQTPGQGLQFLFEYFSETQRNKGNFPGRFSGRQFSNSRSEMNVSTLELGDSALYLCASSGSPGGSYGYTFGSGTRLTVV.

The chain uses TRBV6-1 and TRBJ2-1, with no clear D. V lost 3 bases and J lost 6, with 12 bases in between. The CDR3 totals 14 residues. Germline CDR1 MNHNS, CDR2 SASEGT. The CDR3 nucleotides are TGTGCCAGCAGTGAGAACCGAGGATTCAATGAGCAGTTCTTC. It yields the protein CASSENRGFNEQFF.

This chain uses TRBV28 with TRBJ1-1, with TRBD1 as a possible D gene (5 bases). V dropped 7 bases and J dropped 7 bases, with 13 bases sitting between them. The germline V gene has CDR1 MDHEN and CDR2 SYDVKM. There are 12 residues in the CDR3. CDR3: CASNVGGREAFF. The CDR3 DNA reads as TGTGCCAGCAACGTGGGGGGTCGTGAAGCTTTCTTT.

V gene TRBV5-1 combines with J gene TRBJ1-5, with TRBD1 identical over 7 bases. CDR1 is SGHRS, CDR2 YFSETQ, per germline. There are 14 residues in the CDR3. Trimming removed 1 base from V and 2 bases from J; junction bases left unmatched: 0. The CDR3 bases are TGCGCCAGCAGCTTGACAGGGGGCAATCAGCCCCAGCATTTT. Residues: CASSLTGGNQPQHF.

The rearrangement uses TRBV3-1 (or the pseudogene TRBV3-2) and TRBJ2-7, with D unresolved. The V end was cut by 4 bases, the J end by 3 bases, with 10 bases between. Germline CDR1 and CDR2: LGHDT and YNNKEL (reference sequence). The CDR3 runs 13 residues. The CDR3 DNA follows: TGTGCCAGCAGCCGGTTGAGTGGCTACGAGCAGTACTTC. This codes for CASSRLSGYEQYF.

The chain links TRBV18 to TRBJ1-1; the D gene is possibly TRBD1 (5 bases). The CDR3 has 13 amino acids. Germline V gene data show CDR1 as KGHSH and CDR2 as LQKENI. V was trimmed by 3 bases and J by 10 bases, leaving 15 bases between them. The CDR3: CASSPDRAGGAFF. The CDR3 DNA reads TGTGCCAGCTCACCCGACCGAGCCGGGGGAGCTTTCTTT.

V and J are TRBV5-1 and TRBJ2-2; 8 positions match TRBD1. The junction had 9 bases not matched to a gene; V was cut back by 4 bases and J by 7 bases. The CDR3 spans 15 residues. The V gene's germline CDR1 is SGHRS and CDR2 YFSETQ. The CDR3 sequence: CASSGSQGAGGELFF. Here the CDR3 DNA reads TGCGCCAGCAGCGGCTCGCAGGGGGCTGGCGGGGAGCTGTTTTTT. Together with reference TRBV5-1 and TRBJ2-2, the CDR3 gives the full variable domain: KAGVTQTPRYLIKTRGQQVTLSCSPISGHRSVSWYQQTPGQGLQFLFEYFSETQRNKGNFPGRFSGRQFSNSRSEMNVSTLELGDSALYLCASSGSQGAGGELFFGEGSRLTVL.

The chain uses TRBV3-1 (or the pseudogene TRBV3-2) and TRBJ2-1; 9 nucleotides line up with TRBD2. The length of the CDR3 is 16 residues. V trimming: 4 bases; J trimming: 8 bases; junction bases outside the gene matches: 12. Germline CDR1 and CDR2: LGHDT and YNNKEL (reference sequence). In DNA form, the CDR3 reads TGTGCCAGCAGCCGTTCGCGGGAGGGCCCCCTCTATGAGCAGTTCTTC. Its translation: CASSRSREGPLYEQFF.

CDR3 bases: TGTGCCAGCAGCCCCCGACAGGGAGGTTTGGAGCTGTTTTTT. It encodes CASSPRQGGLELFF. The chain employs TRBV7-9 and TRBJ2-2; the D gene is possibly TRBD1 (7 bases). Trimming removed 5 bases at V and 10 bases at J, with 17 bases between. There are 14 residues in the CDR3. The V gene's germline CDR1 is SEHNR and CDR2 FQNEAQ (reference sequence).